This TCR beta chain was sequenced during a study of blood T cell repertoires in COVID-19. Study as a whole: Sites across the United States, Italy and Spain contributed samples from acute and convalescent COVID-19. PBMCs, B-cell-depleted T cells, or T cells provided the cDNA or gDNA that made up the material.

Participant-given clinical history determined each cohort assignment. Donors in Cohort 3 who had recovered were those with two negative PCRs, healthcare professional clearance, or resolution of their symptoms. This CDR3 region has 15 residues. Trimming cost V 6 bases and J 1 base, with 17 bases left between them. Looked up from germline, CDR1 is SQVTM and CDR2 is ANQGSEA. Produced via immunoSEQ multiplex PCR; TCRdb's table is partial and in-frame only. This table holds about 260,000 clones, roughly nine tenths found once. This receptor was identified in a woman between 18 and 30 years old who had recovered from COVID-19. The sample consisted of PBMCs or T cells enriched from blood (not recorded which). This rearrangement joins TRBV29-1 to TRBJ2-3; D is perhaps TRBD2 (6 bases). The CDR3 DNA reads TGCAGCGTAGAGGGGACTGCTCGGGGCACAGATACGCAGTATTTT. Its protein product is CSVEGTARGTDTQYF.